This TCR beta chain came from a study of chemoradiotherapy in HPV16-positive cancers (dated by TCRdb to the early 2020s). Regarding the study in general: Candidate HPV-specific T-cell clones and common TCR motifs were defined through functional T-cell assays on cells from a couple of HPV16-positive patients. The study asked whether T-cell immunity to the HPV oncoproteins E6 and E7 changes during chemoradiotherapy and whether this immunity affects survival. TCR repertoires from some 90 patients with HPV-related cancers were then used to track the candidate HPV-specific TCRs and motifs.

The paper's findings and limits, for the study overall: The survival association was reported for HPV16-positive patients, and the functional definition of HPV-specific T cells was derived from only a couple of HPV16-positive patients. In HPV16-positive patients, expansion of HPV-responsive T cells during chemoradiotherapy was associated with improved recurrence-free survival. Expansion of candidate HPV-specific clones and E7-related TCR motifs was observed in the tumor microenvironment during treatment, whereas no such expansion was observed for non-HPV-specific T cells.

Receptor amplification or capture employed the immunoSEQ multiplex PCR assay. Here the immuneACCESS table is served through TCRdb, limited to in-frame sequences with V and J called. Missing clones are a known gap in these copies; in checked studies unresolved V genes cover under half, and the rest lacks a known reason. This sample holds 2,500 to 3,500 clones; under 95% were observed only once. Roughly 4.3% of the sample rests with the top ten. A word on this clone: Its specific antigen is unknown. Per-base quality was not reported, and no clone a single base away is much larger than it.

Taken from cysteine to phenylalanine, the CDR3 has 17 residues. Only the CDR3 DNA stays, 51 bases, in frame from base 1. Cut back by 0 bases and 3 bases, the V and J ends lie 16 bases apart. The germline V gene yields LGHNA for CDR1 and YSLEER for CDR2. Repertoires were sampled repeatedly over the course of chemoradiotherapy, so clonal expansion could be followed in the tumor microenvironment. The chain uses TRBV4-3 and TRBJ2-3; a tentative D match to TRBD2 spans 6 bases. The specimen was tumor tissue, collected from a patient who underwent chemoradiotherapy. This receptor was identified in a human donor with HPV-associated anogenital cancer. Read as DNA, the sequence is TGCGCCAGCAGCCAAGATATTTGGGGACTGGGGACAGATACGCAGTATTTT. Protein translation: CASSQDIWGLGTDTQYF.